This TCR beta chain was found in a study of blood T cells in healthy people across ages. The germline CDR1 and CDR2 sequences are MRHNA and SNTAGT. The CDR3 is made up of 15 amino acids. V was cut by 6 bases and J by 0 bases, with 14 bases left in between. Combining a sample-barcoded 5' primer with a J-beta primer mix, a second PCR ran for roughly 7 to 12 cycles. Using its own MiXCR run on the 5' RACE reads, TCRdb lists one record per CDR3 protein. Altogether 1.2 million to 1.5 million distinct CDR3 sequences are present, around two fifths being singletons, with the ten largest covering less than 8%.

Sequencing input: blood. The TCR was taken from a woman between 18 and 30 years old in good health. J is TRBJ1-2 and V is TRBV6-4; perhaps TRBD1 as D (6 bases). The CDR3 sequence is CASSPGDTPNYGYTF. Written as DNA, the CDR3 is TGTGCCAGCAGCCCCGGGGACACACCTAACTATGGCTACACCTTC.